The table lists the clone carrying this TCR beta chain with a count of one. What it binds is unknown. Measured with immunoSEQ multiplex PCR; TCRdb has only the in-frame clones, and not every one. This sample has roughly 2.1 million clones, with just over 90% found just once. The CDR3 is 17 residues long. The V gene's germline CDR1 is LGHNA and CDR2 YNFKEQ. V was pared by 3 bases and J by 1 base, with 10 bases of the junction left unmatched. The naive CD8 fraction comprised CD45RO-negative cells positively selected for CCR7 and excluded terminally differentiated effector memory CD45RA+ cells. The sample is drawn from a study of shared clonotypes between healthy human individuals. As for the study in general: Three CD4 naive, three CD4 memory, two CD8 naive and one CD8 memory plate were used per donor. Study-wide results and caveats: Several donors shared approximately 5% of their naive CD4 clonotypes.

This clonotype was obtained from a man between 18 and 29 years old in good health. Some clones in this sample may be carry-over from other donors' samples. The sequencing sample was made of naive CD8+ T cells from PBMCs. This chain links TRBV4-2 with TRBJ2-3, with 7 nucleotides matching TRBD2. For the CDR3, the DNA is TGTGCCAGCAGCCACGATTGGGGGGAGGGGCGCACAGATACGCAGTATTTT. This gives the protein CASSHDWGEGRTDTQYF.